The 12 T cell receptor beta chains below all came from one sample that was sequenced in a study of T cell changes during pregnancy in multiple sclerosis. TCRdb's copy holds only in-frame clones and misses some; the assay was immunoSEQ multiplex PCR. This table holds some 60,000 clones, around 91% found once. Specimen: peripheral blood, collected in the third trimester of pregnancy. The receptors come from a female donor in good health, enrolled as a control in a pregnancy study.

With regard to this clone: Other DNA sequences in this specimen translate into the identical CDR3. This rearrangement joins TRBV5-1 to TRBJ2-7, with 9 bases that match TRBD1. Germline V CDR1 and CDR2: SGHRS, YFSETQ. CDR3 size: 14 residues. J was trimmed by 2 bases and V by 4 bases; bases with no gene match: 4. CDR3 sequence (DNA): TGCGCCAGCAGCACGGGACAGGGAACCTACGAGCAGTACTTC. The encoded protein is CASSTGQGTYEQYF.

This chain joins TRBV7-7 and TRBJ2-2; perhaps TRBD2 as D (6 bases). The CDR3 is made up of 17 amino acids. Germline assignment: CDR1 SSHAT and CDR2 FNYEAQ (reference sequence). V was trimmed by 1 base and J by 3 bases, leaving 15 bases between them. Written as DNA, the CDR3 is TGTGCCAGCAGCTTAGAGGACGCGGGGTTAGACACCGGGGAGCTGTTTTTT. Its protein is CASSLEDAGLDTGELFF.

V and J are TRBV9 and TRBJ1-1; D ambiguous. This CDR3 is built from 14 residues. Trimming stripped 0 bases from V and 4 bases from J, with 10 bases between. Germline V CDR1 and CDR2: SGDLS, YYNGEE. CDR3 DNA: TGTGCCAGCAGCGTAGCTACGTCGGGCACTGAAGCTTTCTTT. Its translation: CASSVATSGTEAFF.

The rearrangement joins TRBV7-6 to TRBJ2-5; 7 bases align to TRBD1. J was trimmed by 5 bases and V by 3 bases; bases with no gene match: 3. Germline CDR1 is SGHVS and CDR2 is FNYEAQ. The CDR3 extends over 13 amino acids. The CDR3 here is CASSFGTVETQYF. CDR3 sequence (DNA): TGTGCCAGCAGCTTTGGGACAGTCGAGACCCAGTACTTC.

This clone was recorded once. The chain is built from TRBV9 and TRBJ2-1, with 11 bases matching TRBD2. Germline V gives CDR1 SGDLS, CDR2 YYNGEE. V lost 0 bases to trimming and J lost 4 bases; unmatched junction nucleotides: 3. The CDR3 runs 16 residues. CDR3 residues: CASSVVASGGYNEQFF. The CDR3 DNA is TGTGCCAGCAGCGTAGTGGCTAGCGGGGGGTACAATGAGCAGTTCTTC.

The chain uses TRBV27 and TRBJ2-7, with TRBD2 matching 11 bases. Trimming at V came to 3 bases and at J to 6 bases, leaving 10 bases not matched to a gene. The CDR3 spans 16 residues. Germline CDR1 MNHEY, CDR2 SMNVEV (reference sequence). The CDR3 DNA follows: TGTGCCAGCAGTTTTTACCCTAGCGGGGGGCTGGCCGAGCAGTACTTC. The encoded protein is CASSFYPSGGLAEQYF.

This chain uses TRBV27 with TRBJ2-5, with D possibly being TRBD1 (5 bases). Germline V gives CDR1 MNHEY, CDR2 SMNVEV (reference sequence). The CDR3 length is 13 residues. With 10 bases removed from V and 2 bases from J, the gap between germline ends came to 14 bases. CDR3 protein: CATKDTVQETQYF. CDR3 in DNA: TGTGCCACAAAGGACACAGTTCAAGAGACCCAGTACTTC.

CDR3 residues: CASNNGAGEETQYF. Written as DNA, the CDR3 is TGTGCCAGCAACAACGGCGCCGGGGAAGAGACCCAGTACTTC. This chain links TRBV6-5 with TRBJ2-5, with D perhaps TRBD2 (5 bases). The CDR3 extends over 14 amino acids. In germline, CDR1 is MNHEY, CDR2 SVGAGI. Trimming shortened V by 7 bases and J by 3 bases, and 15 bases separated the two germline ends.

The CDR3 DNA sequence: TGTGCCAGCAGTGAACAGGGGACGATCAACTATGGCTACACCTTC. Its protein is CASSEQGTINYGYTF. The V and J genes are TRBV2 and TRBJ1-2; tentative D call: TRBD1 (6 bases). Per the germline V gene, CDR1 is SNHLY and CDR2 is FYNNEI. V lost 2 bases and J lost 2, with 12 bases in between. This CDR3 region has 15 residues.

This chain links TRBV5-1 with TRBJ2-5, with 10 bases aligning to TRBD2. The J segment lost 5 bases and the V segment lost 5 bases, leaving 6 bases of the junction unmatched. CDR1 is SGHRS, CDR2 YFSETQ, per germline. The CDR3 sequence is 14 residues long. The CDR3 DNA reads TGCGCCAGCAGGCCAACTAGCGGGATGGAGACCCAGTACTTC. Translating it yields CASRPTSGMETQYF. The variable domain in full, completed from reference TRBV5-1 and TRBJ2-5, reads KAGVTQTPRYLIKTRGQQVTLSCSPISGHRSVSWYQQTPGQGLQFLFEYFSETQRNKGNFPGRFSGRQFSNSRSEMNVSTLELGDSALYLCASRPTSGMETQYFGPGTRLLVL.

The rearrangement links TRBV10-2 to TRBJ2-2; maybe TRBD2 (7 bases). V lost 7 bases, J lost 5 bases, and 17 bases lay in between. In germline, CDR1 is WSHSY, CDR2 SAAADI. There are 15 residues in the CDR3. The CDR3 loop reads CASKAGGGITGELFF. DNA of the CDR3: TGCGCCAGCAAGGCCGGCGGGGGCATTACCGGGGAGCTGTTTTTT.

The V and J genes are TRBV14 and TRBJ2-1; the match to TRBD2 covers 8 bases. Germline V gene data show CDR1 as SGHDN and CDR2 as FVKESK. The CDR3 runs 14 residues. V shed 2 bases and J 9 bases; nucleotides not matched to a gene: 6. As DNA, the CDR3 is TGTGCCAGCAGCCAAAGTGGACTAGCTGGTGAGCAGTTCTTC. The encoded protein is CASSQSGLAGEQFF.